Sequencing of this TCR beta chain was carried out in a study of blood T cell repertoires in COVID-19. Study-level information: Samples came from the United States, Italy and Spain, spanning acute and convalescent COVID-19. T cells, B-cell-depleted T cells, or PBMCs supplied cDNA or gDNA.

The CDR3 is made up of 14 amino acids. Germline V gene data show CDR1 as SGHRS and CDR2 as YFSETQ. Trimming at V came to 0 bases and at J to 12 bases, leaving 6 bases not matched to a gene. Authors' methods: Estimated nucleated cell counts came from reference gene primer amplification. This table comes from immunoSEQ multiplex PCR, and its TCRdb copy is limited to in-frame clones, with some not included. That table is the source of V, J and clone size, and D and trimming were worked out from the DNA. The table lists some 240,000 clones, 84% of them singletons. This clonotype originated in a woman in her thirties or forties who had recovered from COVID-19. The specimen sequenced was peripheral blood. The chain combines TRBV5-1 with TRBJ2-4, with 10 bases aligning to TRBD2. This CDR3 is CASSLDYSGRTQYF. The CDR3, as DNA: TGCGCCAGCAGCTTGGATTATAGCGGGAGGACTCAGTACTTC.